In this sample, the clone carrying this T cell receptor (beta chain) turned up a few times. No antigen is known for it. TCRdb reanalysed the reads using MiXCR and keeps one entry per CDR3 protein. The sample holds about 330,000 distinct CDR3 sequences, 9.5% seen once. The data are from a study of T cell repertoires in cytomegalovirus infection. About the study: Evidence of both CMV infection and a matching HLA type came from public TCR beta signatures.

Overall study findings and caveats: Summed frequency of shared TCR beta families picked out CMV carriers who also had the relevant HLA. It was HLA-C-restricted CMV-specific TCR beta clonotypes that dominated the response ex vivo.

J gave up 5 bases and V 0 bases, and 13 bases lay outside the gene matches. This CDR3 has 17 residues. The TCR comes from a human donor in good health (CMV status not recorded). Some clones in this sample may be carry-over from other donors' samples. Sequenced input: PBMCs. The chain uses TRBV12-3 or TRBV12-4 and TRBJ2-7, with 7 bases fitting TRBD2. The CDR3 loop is CASSLAASGISPHEQYF. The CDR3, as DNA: TGTGCCAGCAGTTTAGCTGCTAGCGGCATAAGCCCCCACGAGCAGTACTTC.